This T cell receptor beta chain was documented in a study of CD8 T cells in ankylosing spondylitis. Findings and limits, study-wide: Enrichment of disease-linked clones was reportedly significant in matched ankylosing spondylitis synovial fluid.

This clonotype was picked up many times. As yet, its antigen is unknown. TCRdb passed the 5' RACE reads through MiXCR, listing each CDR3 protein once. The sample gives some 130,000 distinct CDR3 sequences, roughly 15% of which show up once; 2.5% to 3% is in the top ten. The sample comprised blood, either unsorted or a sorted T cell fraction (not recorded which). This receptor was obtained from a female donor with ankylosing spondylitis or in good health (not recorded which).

The CDR3 is CSARLGTVLNEQFF. The CDR3 DNA reads as TGCAGTGCTAGACTGGGGACGGTATTGAATGAGCAGTTCTTC. This sequence joins TRBV20-1 and TRBJ2-1, with D tentatively TRBD1 or TRBD2 (5 bases each). Germline CDR1 reads DFQATT; CDR2 reads SNEGSKA (reference sequence). Trimming took 2 bases from V and 7 from J, leaving 15 bases between them. The CDR3 runs 14 residues.